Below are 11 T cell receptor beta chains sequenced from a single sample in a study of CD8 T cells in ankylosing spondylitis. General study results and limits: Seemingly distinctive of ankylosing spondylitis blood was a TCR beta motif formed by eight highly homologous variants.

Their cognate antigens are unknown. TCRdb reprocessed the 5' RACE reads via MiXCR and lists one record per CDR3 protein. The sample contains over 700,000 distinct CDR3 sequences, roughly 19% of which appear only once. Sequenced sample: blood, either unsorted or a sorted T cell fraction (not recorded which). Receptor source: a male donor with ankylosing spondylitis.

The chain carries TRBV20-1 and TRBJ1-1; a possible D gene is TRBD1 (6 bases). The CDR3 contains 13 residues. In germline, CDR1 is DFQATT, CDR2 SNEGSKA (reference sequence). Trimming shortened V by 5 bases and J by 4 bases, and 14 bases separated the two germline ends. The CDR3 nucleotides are TGCAGTGCTCAACAGGGTTCGACCACTGAAGCTTTCTTT. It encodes CSAQQGSTTEAFF.

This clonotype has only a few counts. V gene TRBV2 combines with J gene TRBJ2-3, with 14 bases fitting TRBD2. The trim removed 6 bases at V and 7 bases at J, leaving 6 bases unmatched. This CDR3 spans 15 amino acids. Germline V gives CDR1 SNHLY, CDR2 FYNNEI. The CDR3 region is CASSVTSGGGYTQYF. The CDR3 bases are TGTGCCAGCAGCGTGACTAGCGGGGGGGGTTATACGCAGTATTTT.

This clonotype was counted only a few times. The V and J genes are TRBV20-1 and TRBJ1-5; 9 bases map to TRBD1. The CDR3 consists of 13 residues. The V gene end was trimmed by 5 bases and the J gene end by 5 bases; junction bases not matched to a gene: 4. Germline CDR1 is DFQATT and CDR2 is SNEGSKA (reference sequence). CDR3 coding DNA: TGCAGTGCTCCAGACAGGGGGGATCAGCCCCAGCATTTT. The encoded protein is CSAPDRGDQPQHF.

As DNA, the CDR3 is TGTGCCAGCAGCCTGCTTGGTCGGGGGCGGGATCAGCCCCAGCATTTT. It codes for CASSLLGRGRDQPQHF. V is TRBV5-6 and J is TRBJ1-5; weak D call: TRBD1 (6 bases). CDR3 size: 16 residues. Trimming cost V 4 bases and J 5 bases, with 19 bases left between them. From germline, CDR1 is SGHDT and CDR2 YYEEEE.

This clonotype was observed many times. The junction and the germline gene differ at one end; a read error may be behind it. The DNA of the CDR3 is TGCGCCAGCAGCTCGCTAGCGGGGGGTACAGATACGCAGTATTTT. It encodes CASSSLAGGTDTQYF. The chain joins TRBV11-2 to TRBJ2-3; TRBD2 matches 11 bases. From germline, CDR1 is SGHAT and CDR2 FQNNGV. The CDR3 totals 15 residues.

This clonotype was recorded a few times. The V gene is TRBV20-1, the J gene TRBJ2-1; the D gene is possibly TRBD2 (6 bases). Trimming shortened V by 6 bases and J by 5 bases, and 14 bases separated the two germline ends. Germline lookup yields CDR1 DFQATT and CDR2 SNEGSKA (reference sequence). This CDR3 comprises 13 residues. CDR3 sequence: CSATRGANNEQFF. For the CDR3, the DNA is TGCAGTGCCACCCGCGGGGCCAACAATGAGCAGTTCTTC.

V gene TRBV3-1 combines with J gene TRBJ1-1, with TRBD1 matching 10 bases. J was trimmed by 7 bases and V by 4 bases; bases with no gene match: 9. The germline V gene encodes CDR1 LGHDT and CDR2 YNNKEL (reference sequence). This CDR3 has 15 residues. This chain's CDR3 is CASSPYDRGRIEAFF. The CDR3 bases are TGTGCCAGCAGCCCATATGACAGGGGGCGAATTGAAGCTTTCTTT.

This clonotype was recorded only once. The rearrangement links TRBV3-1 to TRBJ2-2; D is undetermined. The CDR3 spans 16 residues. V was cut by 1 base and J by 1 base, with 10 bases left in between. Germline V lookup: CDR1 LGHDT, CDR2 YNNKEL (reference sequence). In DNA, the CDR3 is TGTGCCAGCAGCCAAGCCGGGCGGAAGAACACCGGGGAGCTGTTTTTT. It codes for CASSQAGRKNTGELFF.

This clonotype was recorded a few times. The CDR3 protein is CSARDPPAGKAFF. In DNA, the CDR3 is TGCAGTGCTAGAGATCCCCCCGCAGGGAAAGCTTTCTTT. The rearrangement uses TRBV20-1 and TRBJ1-1; possibly TRBD1 for D (5 bases). Per the germline V gene, CDR1 is DFQATT and CDR2 is SNEGSKA (reference sequence). V was pared by 0 bases and J by 9 bases, with 14 bases between. CDR3 length equals 13 residues.

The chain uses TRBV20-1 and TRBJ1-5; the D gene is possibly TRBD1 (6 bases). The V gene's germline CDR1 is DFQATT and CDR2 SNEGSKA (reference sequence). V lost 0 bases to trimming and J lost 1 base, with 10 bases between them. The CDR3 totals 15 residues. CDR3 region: CSARDRGASNQPQHF. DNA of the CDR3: TGCAGTGCTAGAGATAGGGGGGCGAGCAATCAGCCCCAGCATTTT.

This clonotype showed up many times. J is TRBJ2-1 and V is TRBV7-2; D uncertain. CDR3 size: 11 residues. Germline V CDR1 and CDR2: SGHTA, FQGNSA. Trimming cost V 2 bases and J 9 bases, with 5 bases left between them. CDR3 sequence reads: CASSLSSEQFF. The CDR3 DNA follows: TGTGCCAGCAGCTTATCTAGTGAGCAGTTCTTC.